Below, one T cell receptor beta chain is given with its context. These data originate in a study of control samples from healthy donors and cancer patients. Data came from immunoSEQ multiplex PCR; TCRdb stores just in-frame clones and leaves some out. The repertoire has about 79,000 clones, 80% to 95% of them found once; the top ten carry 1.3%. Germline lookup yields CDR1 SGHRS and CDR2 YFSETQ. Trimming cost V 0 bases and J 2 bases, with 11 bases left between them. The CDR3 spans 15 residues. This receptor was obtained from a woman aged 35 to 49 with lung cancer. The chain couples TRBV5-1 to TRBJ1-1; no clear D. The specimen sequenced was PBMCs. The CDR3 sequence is CASSLVREGNTEAFF. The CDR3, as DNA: TGCGCCAGCAGCTTGGTTCGGGAGGGAAACACTGAAGCTTTCTTT.